Shown below are 2 T cell receptor beta chains from a single sample sequenced in a study of T cells in Graves' hyperthyroidism and ophthalmopathy. Amplified regions were TCR beta CDR3 sequences from RNA transcripts. The primer set for the first-round RT-PCR of the TCR CDR3 was HTBI. TCRdb used MiXCR to reprocess the multiplex PCR reads, holding one entry per CDR3 protein. The sample contains about 600,000 distinct CDR3 sequences, 11% to 15% of which appear only once. The sequenced sample was blood. These receptors were taken from a woman under 30 with Graves' ophthalmopathy.

J is TRBJ2-6 and V is TRBV30, with D perhaps given as TRBD1 or TRBD2 (6 bases each). The CDR3 is made up of 17 amino acids. V dropped 4 bases and J dropped 0 bases, with 16 bases sitting between them. Germline CDR1 and CDR2: GTSNPN and SVGIG (reference sequence). The CDR3 is CAWKVGGLSSGANVLTF. The CDR3 coding sequence is TGTGCCTGGAAGGTTGGGGGGCTGAGCTCTGGGGCCAACGTCCTGACTTTC.

Many counts were recorded for this clonotype. The CDR3 reads CASGLVQDTLPAYEQYF. DNA of the CDR3: TGTGCTAGTGGTTTGGTCCAGGACACCCTCCCCGCCTACGAGCAGTACTTC. This rearrangement joins TRBV12-5 to TRBJ2-7; tentatively, D is TRBD1 (5 bases). V dropped 0 bases and J dropped 2 bases, with 17 bases sitting between them. There are 17 residues in the CDR3. Germline values: CDR1 LGHNT, CDR2 FRNRAP.